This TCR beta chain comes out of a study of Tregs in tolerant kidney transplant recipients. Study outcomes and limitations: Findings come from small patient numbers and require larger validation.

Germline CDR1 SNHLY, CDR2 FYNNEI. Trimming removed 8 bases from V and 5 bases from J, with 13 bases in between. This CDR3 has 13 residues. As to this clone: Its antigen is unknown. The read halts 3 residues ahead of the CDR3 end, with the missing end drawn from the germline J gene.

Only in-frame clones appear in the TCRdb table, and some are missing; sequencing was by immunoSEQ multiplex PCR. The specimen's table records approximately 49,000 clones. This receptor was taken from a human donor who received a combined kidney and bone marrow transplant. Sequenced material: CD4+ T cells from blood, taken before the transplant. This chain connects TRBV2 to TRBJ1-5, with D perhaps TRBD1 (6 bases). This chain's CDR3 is CASGRDTHQPQHF. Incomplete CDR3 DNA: TGTGCCAGCGGCCGGGACACTCATCAGCCC.